Below are 21 T cell receptor beta chains sequenced from a single sample in a study of OX40 agonist ivuxolimab in advanced cancers. Profiling relied on immunoSEQ multiplex PCR, and the TCRdb table lists in-frame clones only, not all of them. This sample has around 80,000 clones, with approximately 89% found just once. The specimen comprised CD4+ or CD8+ T cells sorted from blood, sampled in a trial of the OX40 agonist ivuxolimab. Source of these receptors: an adult with an advanced solid tumor such as melanoma, head and neck, liver or kidney cancer.

The J gene is TRBJ2-5, the V gene TRBV2; 7 positions agree with TRBD2. Germline V gene lookup returns CDR1 SNHLY and CDR2 FYNNEI. V lost 0 bases to trimming and J lost 3 bases; unmatched junction nucleotides: 1. The CDR3 runs to 14 residues. This chain's CDR3 is CASSEAGGEETQYF. For the CDR3, the DNA is TGTGCCAGCAGTGAAGCGGGAGGGGAAGAGACCCAGTACTTC.

The rearrangement links TRBV27 to TRBJ2-5; D is possibly TRBD1 or TRBD2 (5 bases each). The J call is uncertain, as TRBJ2-7 better fits the DNA end. In germline, CDR1 is MNHEY, CDR2 SMNVEV (reference sequence). The CDR3 extends over 16 amino acids. The CDR3 reads CASSFQPGRGIYEQYF. CDR3 in DNA: TGTGCCAGCAGTTTCCAACCGGGACGAGGGATTTACGAGCAGTACTTC.

The V gene is TRBV30, the J gene TRBJ2-5; D not resolved. The germline gives CDR1 GTSNPN, CDR2 SVGIG (reference sequence). V lost 2 bases, J lost 8 bases, and 9 bases lay in between. This CDR3 is 11 amino acids long. The CDR3, as DNA: TGTGCCTGGAGTTCGGCCCCTACCCAGTACTTC. Translation: CAWSSAPTQYF.

J is TRBJ2-7 and V is TRBV7-9; no clear D. The CDR3 loop spans 13 amino acids. V lost 5 bases, J lost 4 bases, and 12 bases lay in between. Per the germline V gene, CDR1 is SEHNR and CDR2 is FQNEAQ (reference sequence). Here the CDR3 reads CASSRDGGYEQYF. For the CDR3, the DNA is TGTGCCAGCAGCCGAGACGGTGGGTACGAGCAGTACTTC. Complete variable domain (other parts from reference TRBV7-9 and TRBJ2-7): DTGVSQNPRHKITKRGQNVTFRCDPISEHNRLYWYRQTLGQGPEFLTYFQNEAQLEKSRLLSDRFSAERPKGSFSTLEIQRTEQGDSAMYLCASSRDGGYEQYFGPGTRLTVT.

This rearrangement joins TRBV5-1 to TRBJ1-2, with 7 positions matching TRBD1. The CDR3 is made up of 15 amino acids. Per germline, CDR1 SGHRS and CDR2 YFSETQ. V lost 0 bases and J lost 2; bases outside the gene matches: 4. The CDR3 is CASSLVQGGNYGYTF. CDR3 sequence (DNA): TGCGCCAGCAGCTTGGTCCAGGGGGGGAACTATGGCTACACCTTC.

This chain joins TRBV2 and TRBJ2-3; D is ambiguous. V was clipped by 6 bases and J by 3 bases, with 7 bases between them. This CDR3 comprises 12 residues. Germline values: CDR1 SNHLY, CDR2 FYNNEI. CDR3 bases: TGTGCCAGCAGGGGCCTTACAGATACGCAGTATTTT. This sequence encodes CASRGLTDTQYF. Together with reference TRBV2 and TRBJ2-3, the CDR3 gives the full variable domain: EPEVTQTPSHQVTQMGQEVILRCVPISNHLYFYWYRQILGQKVEFLVSFYNNEISEKSEIFDDQFSVERPDGSNFTLKIRSTKLEDSAMYFCASRGLTDTQYFGPGTRLTVL.

V and J are TRBV28 and TRBJ2-3; D not resolved. Germline V CDR1 and CDR2: MDHEN, SYDVKM. This CDR3 is built from 15 residues. Between the trimmed V and J ends, which lost 2 bases and 3 bases, there was a span of 12 bases. The CDR3 DNA reads TGTGCCAGCAGTTTAAGGCTTACCCGGACAGATACGCAGTATTTT. Its translation is CASSLRLTRTDTQYF.

This clone showed up just once. The chain links TRBV28 to TRBJ1-5; 9 nucleotides match TRBD1. Germline-derived CDR1 and CDR2 are MDHEN and SYDVKM. V was pared by 6 bases and J by 7 bases, with 13 bases of the junction left unmatched. The CDR3 covers 16 residues. This CDR3 is CASSPPLDRGNQPQHF. In DNA, the CDR3 is TGTGCCAGCAGCCCCCCTCTAGACAGGGGGAACCAGCCCCAGCATTTT.

In its sample, this clone was seen a few times. The chain links TRBV2 to TRBJ1-2, with unresolved D. CDR3 length: 12 residues. Trimming took 3 bases from V and 0 from J, leaving 2 bases between them. The germline V gene encodes CDR1 SNHLY and CDR2 FYNNEI. The CDR3 sequence is CASSEANYGYTF. The CDR3 nucleotides read TGTGCCAGCAGTGAGGCTAACTATGGCTACACCTTC.

The V gene is TRBV14, the J gene TRBJ2-7, with D unclear. The V end was cut by 2 bases, the J end by 2 bases, with 10 bases between. This CDR3 is built from 14 residues. Germline CDR1 reads SGHDN; CDR2 reads FVKESK. Written as DNA, the CDR3 is TGTGCCAGCAGCCAACGGTACCGCGCCTACGAGCAGTACTTC. Protein sequence: CASSQRYRAYEQYF.

This sequence joins TRBV28 and TRBJ2-7; 7 bases map to TRBD1. V trimming: 8 bases; J trimming: 5 bases; junction bases outside the gene matches: 6. Germline CDR1 is MDHEN and CDR2 is SYDVKM. The CDR3 has 12 amino acids. CDR3 in amino acids: CASRDSYHEQYF. The CDR3 DNA follows: TGTGCCAGCCGGGACAGCTATCACGAGCAGTACTTC.

The chain couples TRBV30 to TRBJ1-2; possible D gene TRBD1, 5 bases. CDR3 length equals 15 residues. V lost 3 bases and J 5 bases, leaving 19 bases between the germline ends. CDR1 is GTSNPN, CDR2 SVGIG, per germline (reference sequence). The CDR3 DNA is TGTGCCTGGAGCCCGGGGCCTACTAGTCCTTATGGCTACACCTTC. It is translated as CAWSPGPTSPYGYTF.

The chain carries TRBV2 and TRBJ2-3; 7 bases fit TRBD2. CDR3 length equals 14 residues. V gave up 6 bases and J gave up 6 bases; unmatched junction bases: 9. Germline V gene data show CDR1 as SNHLY and CDR2 as FYNNEI. CDR3 sequence (DNA): TGTGCCAGCAGCCGGGACTACCAAGGGGATACGCAGTATTTT. Translated, it gives CASSRDYQGDTQYF.

Only a few counts were recorded for this clone. The chain is built from TRBV30 and TRBJ1-5; D ambiguous. CDR1 is GTSNPN and CDR2 is SVGIG in the germline V gene (reference sequence). The CDR3 consists of 13 residues. V was trimmed by 2 bases and J by 4 bases, leaving 9 bases between them. The CDR3 DNA sequence: TGTGCCTGGAGTACGGAGATAAATCAGCCCCAGCATTTT. Encoded protein: CAWSTEINQPQHF.

The CDR3 bases are TGTGCCAGCAGCTTACAGGGGGGGAGGAATCAGCCCCAGCATTTT. Translating gives CASSLQGGRNQPQHF. The rearrangement joins TRBV7-2 to TRBJ1-5; 7 bases agree with TRBD1. The CDR3 loop spans 15 amino acids. Germline V gene data show CDR1 as SGHTA and CDR2 as FQGNSA. Trimming took 2 bases from V and 4 from J; bases not matched to a gene: 5.

This chain's CDR3 is CASTGTASSYNSPLHF. CDR3 DNA: TGTGCCTCCACCGGGACAGCTAGCTCCTATAATTCACCCCTCCACTTT. The V call is TRBV30, the J call TRBJ1-6; the match to TRBD1 covers 7 bases. This CDR3 spans 16 amino acids. Per the germline V gene, CDR1 is GTSNPN and CDR2 is SVGIG (reference sequence). J was trimmed by 0 bases and V by 7 bases; bases with no gene match: 9.

The J gene is TRBJ1-3, the V gene TRBV7-8; perhaps TRBD1 as D (6 bases). The CDR3 is 13 residues long. CDR1 and CDR2 (germline): SGHVS, FQNEAQ. Trimming removed 5 bases from V and 11 bases from J, with 16 bases in between. The CDR3 DNA sequence: TGTGCCAGCAGCAGCTACAGGGCCGGCCCCATATATTTT. Amino acids: CASSSYRAGPIYF.

The V and J genes are TRBV2 and TRBJ2-7, with a possible D match to TRBD2 (6 bases). The CDR3 spans 15 residues. V was pared by 8 bases and J by 2 bases, with 19 bases between. The germline V gene has CDR1 SNHLY and CDR2 FYNNEI. CDR3 DNA sequence: TGTGCCAGCTTAAACCCCGGGACTCCTACCTACGAGCAGTACTTC. This encodes CASLNPGTPTYEQYF. The full variable domain, completed using reference TRBV2 and TRBJ2-7, is EPEVTQTPSHQVTQMGQEVILRCVPISNHLYFYWYRQILGQKVEFLVSFYNNEISEKSEIFDDQFSVERPDGSNFTLKIRSTKLEDSAMYFCASLNPGTPTYEQYFGPGTRLTVT.

This chain connects TRBV2 to TRBJ1-5, with TRBD1 identical over 9 bases. There are 16 residues in the CDR3. The germline gives CDR1 SNHLY, CDR2 FYNNEI. Trimming cost V 3 bases and J 2 bases; bases outside gene matches: 5. DNA of the CDR3: TGTGCCAGCAGTGATGTGGGACAGGGACGCAATCAGCCCCAGCATTTT. This sequence encodes CASSDVGQGRNQPQHF.

V usage is TRBV6-6 and J usage is TRBJ1-5; D possibly corresponds to TRBD1 (6 bases). CDR1 is MNHNY and CDR2 is SVGAGI in the germline V gene (reference sequence). The CDR3 is 14 residues long. The V end was cut by 6 bases, the J end by 6 bases, with 15 bases between. The CDR3 DNA reads TGTGCCAGCAGCAATACAGGGACGATTCAGCCCCAGCATTTT. It is translated as CASSNTGTIQPQHF.

The chain has TRBV18 and TRBJ2-1; tentative D call: TRBD1 (7 bases). Germline V gives CDR1 KGHSH, CDR2 LQKENI. The V end lost 3 bases, the J end lost 11 bases, and 17 bases lay between the germline ends. This CDR3 has 14 residues. For the CDR3, the DNA is TGTGCCAGCTCACCCCTACCAGGGGGGAGTAAGCAGTTCTTC. Translated, it gives CASSPLPGGSKQFF.